A selection of T cell receptor beta chains follows, all from one sample in a study of technical replicates of blood from a few donors. Generated by immunoSEQ multiplex PCR, the TCRdb table keeps only in-frame clones and is missing some. The sample yields about 80,000 clones, around 97% seen once. The sequencing input was T cells isolated from PBMCs. The receptor source for this set is a human donor in good health. Each CDR3 is given with its conserved first and last residue. A D gene is named only where the DNA matches it firmly.

d_gene: -
j_gene: TRBJ2-2
v_gene: TRBV27
CDR3aa: CASDPRGRLNTGELFF
CDR3nt: TGTGCCAGTGACCCAAGGGGTAGACTGAACACCGGGGAGCTGTTTTTT

d_gene: -
j_gene: TRBJ1-2
v_gene: TRBV9
CDR3aa: CASSARESGGLIYGYTF
CDR3nt: TGTGCCAGCAGCGCCCGGGAGTCCGGGGGGCTAATCTATGGCTACACCTTC

d_gene: -
j_gene: TRBJ1-2
v_gene: TRBV29-1
CDR3aa: CSVDARDGGYTF
CDR3nt: TGCAGCGTTGATGCCAGGGATGGTGGCTACACCTTC

d_gene: TRBD1
j_gene: TRBJ1-1
v_gene: TRBV5-8
CDR3aa: CASSRGQVTEAFF
CDR3nt: TGTGCCAGCAGTAGGGGACAGGTCACTGAAGCTTTCTTT

d_gene: -
j_gene: TRBJ2-5
v_gene: TRBV25-1
CDR3aa: CASSDSGYRVEETQYF
CDR3nt: TGTGCCAGCAGTGATAGTGGGTACAGGGTAGAAGAGACCCAGTACTTC

d_gene: TRBD1
j_gene: TRBJ2-3
v_gene: TRBV28
CDR3aa: CASSSLPTGTSTDTQYF
CDR3nt: TGTGCCAGCAGTTCCCTCCCGACAGGGACAAGCACAGATACGCAGTATTTT

d_gene: TRBD1
j_gene: TRBJ2-7
v_gene: TRBV6-6
CDR3aa: CASSTDRAYEQYF
CDR3nt: TGTGCCAGCAGCACCGACAGGGCTTACGAGCAGTACTTC

d_gene: -
j_gene: TRBJ2-2
v_gene: TRBV5-1
CDR3aa: CASSFDPGAGELFF
CDR3nt: TGCGCCAGCAGCTTTGACCCCGGGGCCGGGGAGCTGTTTTTT

d_gene: TRBD1
j_gene: TRBJ1-1
v_gene: TRBV9
CDR3aa: CASTGTGGPGTEAFF
CDR3nt: TGTGCCAGCACCGGGACAGGAGGTCCGGGCACTGAAGCTTTCTTT

d_gene: -
j_gene: TRBJ2-1
v_gene: TRBV10-1
CDR3aa: CASSFSAYNEQFF
CDR3nt: TGCGCCAGCAGTTTCAGCGCGTACAATGAGCAGTTCTTC

d_gene: TRBD2
j_gene: TRBJ2-1
v_gene: TRBV11-2
CDR3aa: CASSPDSSGAYNEQFF
CDR3nt: TGTGCCAGCAGCCCGGACAGTAGCGGGGCCTACAATGAGCAGTTCTTC

d_gene: -
j_gene: TRBJ1-1
v_gene: TRBV12-5
CDR3aa: CASGSAGGFNINTEAFF
CDR3nt: TGTGCTAGTGGTTCGGCGGGAGGGTTTAACATCAACACTGAAGCTTTCTTT

d_gene: -
j_gene: TRBJ2-7
v_gene: TRBV6-6
CDR3aa: CASRAGISYEQYF
CDR3nt: TGTGCCAGCAGGGCCGGGATTTCCTACGAGCAGTACTTC

d_gene: TRBD1
j_gene: TRBJ2-5
v_gene: TRBV4-1
CDR3aa: CASSSGQNQETQYF
CDR3nt: TGCGCCAGCAGCTCGGGACAGAATCAAGAGACCCAGTACTTC

d_gene: -
j_gene: TRBJ2-1
v_gene: TRBV10-3
CDR3aa: CATLKNNEQFF
CDR3nt: TGTGCCACACTAAAGAACAATGAGCAGTTCTTC

d_gene: -
j_gene: TRBJ2-7
v_gene: TRBV6-5
CDR3aa: CASSRLGVSYEQYF
CDR3nt: TGTGCCAGCAGTCGATTGGGCGTCTCCTACGAGCAGTACTTC